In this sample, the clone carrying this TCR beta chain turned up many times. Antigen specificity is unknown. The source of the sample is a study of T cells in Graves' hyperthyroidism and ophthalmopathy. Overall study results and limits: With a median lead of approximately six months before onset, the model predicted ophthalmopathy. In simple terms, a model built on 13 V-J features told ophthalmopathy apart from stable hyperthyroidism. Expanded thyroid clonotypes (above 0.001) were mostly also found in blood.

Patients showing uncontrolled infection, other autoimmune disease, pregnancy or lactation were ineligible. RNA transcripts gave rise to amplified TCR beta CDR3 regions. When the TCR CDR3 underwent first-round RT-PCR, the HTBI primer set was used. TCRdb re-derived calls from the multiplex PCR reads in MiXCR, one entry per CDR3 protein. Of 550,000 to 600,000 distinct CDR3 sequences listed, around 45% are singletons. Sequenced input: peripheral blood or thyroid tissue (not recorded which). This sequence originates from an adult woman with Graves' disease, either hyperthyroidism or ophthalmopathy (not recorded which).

This CDR3 is CASRSGGLLDSPLHF. CDR3 in DNA: TGTGCCAGCAGATCAGGGGGGTTATTGGACTCACCCCTCCACTTT. The rearrangement uses TRBV6-5 and TRBJ1-6, with TRBD1 identical over 7 bases. This CDR3 has 15 residues. The V segment lost 6 bases and the J segment 10 bases; nucleotides outside the gene matches: 12. Germline CDR1 reads MNHEY; CDR2 reads SVGAGI.